These 26 T cell receptor beta chains were all obtained from the same sample, sequenced in a study of blood T cell repertoires in COVID-19. Generated by immunoSEQ multiplex PCR, the TCRdb table keeps only in-frame clones and is missing some. Among more than 200,000 clones listed, roughly 80% were seen once. The sample taken for sequencing was peripheral blood. The receptors shown here come from an elderly woman with COVID-19, enrolled during active disease.

This chain connects TRBV3-1 (or the pseudogene TRBV3-2) to TRBJ1-1, with TRBD1 identical over 7 bases. The CDR3 loop spans 16 amino acids. V was clipped by 1 base and J by 5 bases; unmatched bases: 10. Germline V lookup: CDR1 LGHDT, CDR2 YNNKEL (reference sequence). CDR3 DNA: TGTGCCAGCAGCCAAGGGGCTGACAGGGCCAGGACTGAAGCTTTCTTT. Translated: CASSQGADRARTEAFF.

The sample holds a few counts of this clone. The chain links TRBV11-2 to TRBJ1-2, with unresolved D. CDR1 and CDR2 (germline): SGHAT, FQNNGV. Trimming shortened V by 5 bases and J by 6 bases, and 13 bases separated the two germline ends. This CDR3 has 13 residues. In nucleotides, the CDR3 is TGTGCCAGCAGCCCATACAGAGCCGATGGCTACACCTTC. This codes for CASSPYRADGYTF.

This chain joins TRBV5-1 and TRBJ1-2; tentatively, D is TRBD1 (6 bases). Germline V lookup: CDR1 SGHRS, CDR2 YFSETQ. This CDR3 is built from 14 residues. With 3 bases removed from V and 5 bases from J, the gap between germline ends came to 14 bases. The chain's CDR3 is CASSYPGTSYGYTF. In DNA, the CDR3 is TGCGCCAGCAGCTACCCCGGGACAAGTTATGGCTACACCTTC.

This sequence joins TRBV6-6 and TRBJ2-3, with 11 bases lining up with TRBD2. CDR1 is MNHNY and CDR2 is SVGAGI in the germline V gene (reference sequence). The CDR3 sequence is 16 residues long. With V trimmed by 4 bases and J by 6 bases, 9 bases remained unmatched. Written as DNA, the CDR3 is TGTGCCAGCAGTTCGTATAGCGGGGGGGATGTGGATACGCAGTATTTT. It yields the protein CASSSYSGGDVDTQYF.

This clone was observed once. The CDR3 spells CASSFRAGELFF. CDR3 nucleotide sequence: TGTGCCAGCAGTTTCCGCGCCGGGGAGCTGTTTTTT. The rearrangement joins TRBV27 to TRBJ2-2, with D uncertain. The CDR3 runs to 12 residues. The germline V and J ends were trimmed by 3 bases and 6 bases, with 5 bases remaining between them. From germline, CDR1 is MNHEY and CDR2 SMNVEV (reference sequence).

V gene TRBV18 combines with J gene TRBJ1-1, with 9 bases identical to TRBD1. There are 16 residues in the CDR3. The V segment lost 3 bases and the J segment 4 bases; nucleotides outside the gene matches: 9. The germline V gene has CDR1 KGHSH and CDR2 LQKENI. CDR3 DNA: TGTGCCAGCTCACCTTTCCGGGACAGGGTCGGCACTGAAGCTTTCTTT. Its protein product is CASSPFRDRVGTEAFF. The full variable domain, rest sourced from reference TRBV18 and TRBJ1-1, is NAGVMQNPRHLVRRRGQEARLRCSPMKGHSHVYWYRQLPEEGLKFMVYLQKENIIDESGMPKERFSAEFPKEGPSILRIQQVVRGDSAAYFCASSPFRDRVGTEAFFGQGTRLTVV.

Only one count was recorded for this clone. This chain links TRBV3-1 (or the pseudogene TRBV3-2) with TRBJ1-1; 7 bases fit TRBD1. Trimming cost V 1 base and J 10 bases; bases outside gene matches: 9. The CDR3 runs 14 residues. Germline lookup yields CDR1 LGHDT and CDR2 YNNKEL (reference sequence). CDR3 sequence reads: CASSQAQGAGGAFF. Written as DNA, the CDR3 is TGTGCCAGCAGCCAAGCTCAGGGAGCAGGGGGAGCTTTCTTT.

The rearrangement joins TRBV18 to TRBJ2-1, with D perhaps TRBD2 (5 bases). V lost 6 bases, J lost 7 bases, and 7 bases lay in between. Looked up from germline, CDR1 is KGHSH and CDR2 is LQKENI. This CDR3 spans 11 amino acids. The DNA for the CDR3 is TGTGCCAGCTCCGGCGGGAATGAGCAGTTCTTC. It translates to CASSGGNEQFF.

The J gene is TRBJ2-1, the V gene TRBV7-2; D not resolved. The CDR3 runs 13 residues. Per germline, CDR1 SGHTA and CDR2 FQGNSA. V was clipped by 3 bases and J by 6 bases, with 9 bases between them. The CDR3 loop reads CASSFSQRNEQFF. DNA for the CDR3: TGTGCCAGCAGCTTTTCCCAGCGCAATGAGCAGTTCTTC.

The rearrangement joins TRBV19 to TRBJ1-1, with 7 bases matching TRBD1. The germline V gene encodes CDR1 LNHDA and CDR2 SQIVND (reference sequence). The CDR3 covers 13 residues. With 6 bases clipped from V and 0 bases from J, the junction kept 1 base outside the gene matches. The CDR3 reads CASRDRLNTEAFF. CDR3 coding DNA: TGTGCCAGTAGGGACAGGCTGAACACTGAAGCTTTCTTT.

In its sample, this clone was seen once. The J gene is TRBJ2-7, the V gene TRBV21-1; the table's D gene call, TRBD1, was not cross checked with the DNA. TRBV21-1 is assigned pseudogene status. The CDR3 runs to 15 residues. The CDR3 is CASSKVAGGPYEQYF. CDR3 coding DNA: TGTGCCAGCAGCAAAGTGGCAGGGGGACCCTACGAGCAGTACTTC.

This sequence joins TRBV2 and TRBJ1-2; no reliable D call. V gave up 2 bases and J gave up 5 bases, with 6 bases separating them. CDR1 SNHLY and CDR2 FYNNEI come from the germline V gene. The CDR3 runs to 12 residues. In DNA, the CDR3 is TGTGCCAGCAGTGAAACATCATATGGCTACACCTTC. Its translation: CASSETSYGYTF.

The rearrangement uses TRBV29-1 and TRBJ2-6; D not certain. Germline V lookup: CDR1 SQVTM, CDR2 ANQGSEA. The V end was cut by 6 bases, the J end by 1 base, with 7 bases between. The CDR3 contains 13 residues. CDR3 protein: CSVRGSGANVLTF. For the CDR3, the DNA is TGCAGCGTGAGAGGATCTGGGGCCAACGTCCTGACTTTC.

For this clone: The sample carries other DNA sequences with the same CDR3. V usage is TRBV2 and J usage is TRBJ1-2, with 7 bases that match TRBD1. The CDR3 runs to 12 residues. V lost 8 bases and J lost 2; bases outside the gene matches: 2. Germline V gene data show CDR1 as SNHLY and CDR2 as FYNNEI. In DNA, the CDR3 is TGTGCCAGCCGGGGACAGAACTATGGCTACACCTTC. This gives the protein CASRGQNYGYTF. Complete variable domain (other parts from reference TRBV2 and TRBJ1-2): EPEVTQTPSHQVTQMGQEVILRCVPISNHLYFYWYRQILGQKVEFLVSFYNNEISEKSEIFDDQFSVERPDGSNFTLKIRSTKLEDSAMYFCASRGQNYGYTFGSGTRLTVV.

The rearrangement joins TRBV5-8 to TRBJ2-7; 11 bases are shared with TRBD1. CDR3 length: 16 amino acids. In germline, CDR1 is SGHTS, CDR2 YDEGEE. V lost 4 bases to trimming and J lost 2 bases; unmatched junction nucleotides: 8. The DNA for the CDR3 is TGTGCCAGCAGCACCCGGGACAGGGGGGACACCTACGAGCAGTACTTC. It translates to CASSTRDRGDTYEQYF.

The sample holds a few counts of this clone. CDR3 sequence: CASRRTGSGNTEAFF. The CDR3 DNA reads TGTGCCAGCAGAAGAACAGGGTCTGGGAACACTGAAGCTTTCTTT. The V call is TRBV28, the J call TRBJ1-1; TRBD1 is a possible D gene (6 bases). Germline-derived CDR1 and CDR2 are MDHEN and SYDVKM. CDR3 length equals 15 residues. Trimming cost V 6 bases and J 1 base, with 15 bases left between them.

Remarks on this clone: The junction does not match germline at one end; this may be a read error. The chain recombines TRBV7-7 with TRBJ2-5; TRBD1 matches 10 bases. Germline CDR1 and CDR2: SSHAT and FNYEAQ (reference sequence). The length of the CDR3 is 14 residues. Here the CDR3 DNA reads TGTGCTAGCAGCCAGACAGGGGGCCGGGAGACCCAGTACTTC. It encodes CASSQTGGRETQYF.

The chain couples TRBV30 to TRBJ2-1, with TRBD2 matching over 13 bases. J was trimmed by 6 bases and V by 2 bases; bases with no gene match: 10. Germline CDR1 GTSNPN, CDR2 SVGIG (reference sequence). The CDR3 is 17 amino acids. The CDR3 here is CAWSWLLTSGGANEQFF. CDR3 sequence (DNA): TGTGCCTGGAGTTGGCTCTTAACTAGCGGGGGGGCCAATGAGCAGTTCTTC.

The chain joins TRBV19 to TRBJ1-1; a weak D match, TRBD1 (6 bases). The germline V gene encodes CDR1 LNHDA and CDR2 SQIVND (reference sequence). V lost 7 bases and J lost 1, with 13 bases in between. The CDR3 covers 14 residues. The CDR3 DNA follows: TGTGCCAGTACCAGAACAGGGTCGAACACTGAAGCTTTCTTT. This gives the protein CASTRTGSNTEAFF.

A single count supports this clone. This chain connects TRBV10-3 to TRBJ1-3; D might be TRBD1 (5 bases). The V and J ends lost 7 bases and 6 bases respectively, with 13 bases between them. Germline V gene sequence: CDR1 ENHRY, CDR2 SYGVKD. CDR3 length: 13 amino acids. CDR3 bases: TGTGCCATCACTCCAGGGCCTCCAAACACCATATATTTT. It specifies CAITPGPPNTIYF.

This clone appeared a single time. This chain connects TRBV28 to TRBJ1-2, with 8 bases lining up with TRBD1. There are 16 residues in the CDR3. Germline V CDR1 and CDR2: MDHEN, SYDVKM. V was clipped by 4 bases and J by 0 bases; unmatched bases: 7. CDR3 sequence (DNA): TGTGCCAGCAGTTCTACCGGACAGGGACCTAACTATGGCTACACCTTC. It is translated as CASSSTGQGPNYGYTF.

This rearrangement joins TRBV28 to TRBJ1-4; a weak D match, TRBD1 (5 bases). From germline, CDR1 is MDHEN and CDR2 SYDVKM. Trimming removed 6 bases from V and 0 bases from J, with 11 bases in between. The CDR3 runs 15 residues. The DNA of the CDR3 is TGTGCCAGCAGCCTTCCAGGGACAACTAATGAAAAACTGTTTTTT. It translates to CASSLPGTTNEKLFF. The entire variable domain, with the rest obtained from reference TRBV28 and TRBJ1-4, is as follows: DVKVTQSSRYLVKRTGEKVFLECVQDMDHENMFWYRQDPGLGLRLIYFSYDVKMKEKGDIPEGYSVSREKKERFSLILESASTNQTSMYLCASSLPGTTNEKLFFGSGTQLSVL.

This chain joins TRBV6-6 and TRBJ2-7, with D unclear. Germline assignment: CDR1 MNHNY and CDR2 SVGAGI (reference sequence). V lost 6 bases, J lost 6 bases, and 24 bases lay in between. The CDR3 is 16 amino acids. This CDR3 is CASSRISAPTRREQYV. CDR3 nucleotide sequence: TGTGCCAGCAGCCGAATATCGGCACCGACACGACGCGAGCAGTACGTC.

V and J are TRBV5-1 and TRBJ2-3; possibly TRBD2 for D (5 bases). V lost 2 bases to trimming and J lost 2 bases, with 18 bases between them. Germline-derived CDR1 and CDR2 are SGHRS and YFSETQ. This CDR3 has 17 residues. The CDR3 spells CASSLSIGRVNTDTQYF. The CDR3 DNA sequence: TGCGCCAGCAGCTTATCCATTGGGCGGGTGAACACAGATACGCAGTATTTT. Supplemented by reference TRBV5-1 and TRBJ2-3, the full variable domain reads KAGVTQTPRYLIKTRGQQVTLSCSPISGHRSVSWYQQTPGQGLQFLFEYFSETQRNKGNFPGRFSGRQFSNSRSEMNVSTLELGDSALYLCASSLSIGRVNTDTQYFGPGTRLTVL.

The chain combines TRBV7-9 with TRBJ1-5; TRBD1 might be the D (6 bases). Germline V gene lookup returns CDR1 SEHNR and CDR2 FQNEAQ (reference sequence). This CDR3 contains 14 residues. V was cut by 4 bases and J by 6 bases, with 13 bases left in between. The CDR3 nucleotides read TGTGCCAGCAGCTCAACAGGGTCCGGTCAGCCCCAGCATTTT. Protein: CASSSTGSGQPQHF.

This chain uses TRBV19 with TRBJ2-1; D perhaps matches TRBD2 (5 bases). V was clipped by 4 bases and J by 9 bases, with 13 bases between them. Germline V gene data show CDR1 as LNHDA and CDR2 as SQIVND (reference sequence). This CDR3 comprises 13 residues. The CDR3 reads CASSTRTRSEQFF. CDR3 DNA: TGTGCCAGTAGTACCCGGACTCGGTCTGAGCAGTTCTTC.